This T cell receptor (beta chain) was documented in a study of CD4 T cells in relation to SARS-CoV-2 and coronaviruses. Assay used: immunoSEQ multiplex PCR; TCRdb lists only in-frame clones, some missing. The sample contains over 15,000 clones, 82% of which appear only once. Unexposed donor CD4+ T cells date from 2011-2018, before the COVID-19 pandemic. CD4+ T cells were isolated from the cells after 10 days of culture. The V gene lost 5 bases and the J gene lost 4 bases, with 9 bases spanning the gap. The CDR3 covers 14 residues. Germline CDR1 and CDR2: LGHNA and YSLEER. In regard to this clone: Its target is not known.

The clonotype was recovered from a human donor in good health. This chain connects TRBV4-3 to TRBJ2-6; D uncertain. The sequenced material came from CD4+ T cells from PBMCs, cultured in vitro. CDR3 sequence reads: CASSIDAGANVLTF. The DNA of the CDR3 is TGCGCCAGCAGCATCGATGCAGGGGCCAACGTCCTGACTTTC.